These 6 T cell receptor beta chains were all obtained from the same sample, sequenced in a study of glioma-infiltrating T cells. TCR alpha and beta CDR3 regions were amplified from RNA using iRepertoire nested multiplex PCR. TCRdb called the multiplex PCR reads again in MiXCR, with one record for every CDR3 protein. The sample holds some 150,000 distinct CDR3 sequences; about two fifths are singletons and the top ten take around a fifth. The sequenced sample consisted of glioma tissue, nonneoplastic brain tissue, or PBMCs (not recorded which). These receptors came from a human donor with low-grade glioma or glioblastoma, undergoing nonglioma brain surgery, or in good health (not recorded which).

The chain carries TRBV6-1 and TRBJ2-1; TRBD2 agrees at 8 bases. Germline V gene data show CDR1 as MNHNS and CDR2 as SASEGT. Trimming removed 5 bases from V and 7 bases from J; junction bases left unmatched: 7. CDR3 length: 14 amino acids. Here the CDR3 DNA reads TGTGCCAGCAGTTATGGAGCGGGAGATAATGAGCAGTTCTTC. Translating it yields CASSYGAGDNEQFF.

There are many counts of this clonotype. This rearrangement joins TRBV27 to TRBJ1-1; the D is unclear. Germline values: CDR1 MNHEY, CDR2 SMNVEV (reference sequence). Trimming stripped 5 bases from V and 3 bases from J, with 10 bases between. This CDR3 has 13 amino acids. DNA of the CDR3: TGTGCCAGCAGTGCCTTACCCTACACTGAAGCTTTCTTT. This codes for CASSALPYTEAFF.

This clonotype showed up just a few times. The rearrangement joins TRBV7-2 to TRBJ2-2; 16 bases match TRBD2. Germline lookup yields CDR1 SGHTA and CDR2 FQGNSA. V shed 4 bases and J 6 bases; nucleotides not matched to a gene: 8. There are 18 residues in the CDR3. CDR3: CASSSEGLAGGLAGELFF. Here the CDR3 DNA reads TGTGCCAGCAGCTCAGAGGGACTAGCGGGAGGGTTGGCCGGGGAGCTGTTTTTT. Filled out from reference TRBV7-2 and TRBJ2-2, the complete variable domain reads GAGVSQSPSNKVTEKGKDVELRCDPISGHTALYWYRQSLGQGLEFLIYFQGNSAPDKSGLPSDRFSAERTGGSVSTLTIQRTQQEDSAVYLCASSSEGLAGGLAGELFFGEGSRLTVL.

This clonotype has a count of ten or more. The chain joins TRBV27 to TRBJ2-5; D is uncertain. The CDR3 length is 14 residues. The germline V gene has CDR1 MNHEY and CDR2 SMNVEV (reference sequence). The ends were cut back, 2 bases at V and 2 bases at J, with 9 bases in the middle. The CDR3 protein is CASSLRSSQETQYF. The CDR3 DNA is TGTGCCAGCAGTTTAAGGAGCAGTCAAGAGACCCAGTACTTC.

In this sample, this clonotype turned up a few times. The chain has TRBV6-1 and TRBJ2-5, with D unresolved. The V gene lost 6 bases and the J gene lost 1 base, with 9 bases spanning the gap. The CDR3 is 13 residues long. Germline values: CDR1 MNHNS, CDR2 SASEGT. CDR3 nucleotide sequence: TGTGCCAGCAGGAAGACGGCCCAAGAGACCCAGTACTTC. This gives the protein CASRKTAQETQYF.

The chain links TRBV20-1 to TRBJ1-5; TRBD1 aligns across 10 bases. There are 15 residues in the CDR3. Losses at the gene ends were 5 bases for V and 1 base for J; bases not matched to a gene: 5. CDR1 and CDR2 (germline): DFQATT, SNEGSKA (reference sequence). The CDR3 reads CSAGQGGLSNQPQHF. DNA of the CDR3: TGCAGTGCTGGACAGGGGGGATTGAGCAATCAGCCCCAGCATTTT.